This TCR beta chain originates from a study of cytomegalovirus exposure and HLA in healthy donors. Turning to the study itself: Around 200 million T cells yielded 120 million or so unique TCR beta sequences, as an earlier analysis found.

Overall study findings and caveats: A further, later analysis showed that HLA-associated TCR beta chains (compared with equally common others) were more clonally expanded. DRB1 had the most TCR associations and HLA-C the fewest, a later analysis found, with rates varying by HLA locus.

The V gene's germline CDR1 is MDHEN and CDR2 SYDVKM. The CDR3 runs to 12 residues. Details on this clone: Antigen unknown. The junction shows a germline mismatch at one end, possibly a read error.

Nominally healthy donors provided the samples, though records likely missed some immune exposures. 13 Jbeta primers and 60 Vbeta primers were used for the PCR. Libraries were prepared by immunoSEQ multiplex PCR; TCRdb keeps only in-frame clonotypes and omits some of them. Counted here are around 150,000 clones, 55% to 70% occurring once; the ten biggest clones make up around 7.1%. This chain joins TRBV28 and TRBJ2-7; 14 bases fit TRBD2. This receptor was taken from a woman aged 55-69 years in good health and CMV-seropositive. The specimen was PBMCs. The CDR3 sequence: CASRGTSGGFVF. The CDR3 nucleotides are TGTGCCAGCAGGGGGACTAGCGGGGGTTTCGTATTC.